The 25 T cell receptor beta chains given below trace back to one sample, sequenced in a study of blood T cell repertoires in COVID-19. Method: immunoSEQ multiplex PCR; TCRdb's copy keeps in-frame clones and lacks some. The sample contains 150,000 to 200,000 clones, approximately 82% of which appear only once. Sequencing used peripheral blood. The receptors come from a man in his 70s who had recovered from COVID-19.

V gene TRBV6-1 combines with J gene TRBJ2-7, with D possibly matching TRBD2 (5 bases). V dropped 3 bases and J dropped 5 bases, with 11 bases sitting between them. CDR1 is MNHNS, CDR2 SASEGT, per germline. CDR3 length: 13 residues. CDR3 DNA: TGTGCCAGCAGTGATACGGGATTCAACGAGCAGTACTTC. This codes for CASSDTGFNEQYF.

Here the CDR3 reads CASSILQGAASNQPQHF. The CDR3 DNA sequence: TGTGCCAGTAGTATATTACAGGGGGCTGCGAGCAATCAGCCCCAGCATTTT. This chain connects TRBV19 to TRBJ1-5; 9 bases fit TRBD1. Germline V gene data show CDR1 as LNHDA and CDR2 as SQIVND (reference sequence). Trimming removed 2 bases from V and 1 base from J; junction bases left unmatched: 6. The CDR3 is 17 residues long.

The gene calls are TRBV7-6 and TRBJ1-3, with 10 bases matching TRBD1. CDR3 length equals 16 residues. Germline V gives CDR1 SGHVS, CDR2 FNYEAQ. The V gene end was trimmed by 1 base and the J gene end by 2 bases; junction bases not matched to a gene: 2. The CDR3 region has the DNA TGTGCCAGCAGCTTAGGACAGGGGGCTACTGGAAACACCATATATTTT. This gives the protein CASSLGQGATGNTIYF.

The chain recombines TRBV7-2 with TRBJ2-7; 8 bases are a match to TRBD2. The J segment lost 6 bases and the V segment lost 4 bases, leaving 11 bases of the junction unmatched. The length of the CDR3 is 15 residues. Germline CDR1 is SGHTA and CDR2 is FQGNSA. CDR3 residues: CASSSTKAGAGEQYF. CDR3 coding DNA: TGTGCCAGCAGCTCGACTAAAGCGGGAGCCGGCGAGCAGTACTTC.

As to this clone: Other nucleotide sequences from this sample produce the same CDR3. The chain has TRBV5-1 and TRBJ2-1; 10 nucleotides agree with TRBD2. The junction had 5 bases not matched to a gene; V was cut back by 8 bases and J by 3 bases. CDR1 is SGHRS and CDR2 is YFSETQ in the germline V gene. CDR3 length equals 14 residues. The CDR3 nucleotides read TGCGCCAGTAGGACTAGCGGTCGCTACAATGAGCAGTTCTTC. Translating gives CASRTSGRYNEQFF.

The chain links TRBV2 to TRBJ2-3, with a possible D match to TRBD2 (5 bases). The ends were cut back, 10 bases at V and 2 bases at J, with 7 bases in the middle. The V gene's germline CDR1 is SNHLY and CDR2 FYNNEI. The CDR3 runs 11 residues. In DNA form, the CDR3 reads TGTGCCACAGCGGACACAGATACGCAGTATTTT. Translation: CATADTDTQYF.

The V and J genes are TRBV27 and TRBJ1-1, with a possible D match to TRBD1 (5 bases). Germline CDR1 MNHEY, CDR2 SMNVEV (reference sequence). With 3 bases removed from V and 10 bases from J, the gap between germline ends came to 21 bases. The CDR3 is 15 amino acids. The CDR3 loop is CASSFSADKYGVAFF. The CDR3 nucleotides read TGTGCCAGCAGTTTTTCCGCGGACAAATACGGTGTAGCTTTCTTT.

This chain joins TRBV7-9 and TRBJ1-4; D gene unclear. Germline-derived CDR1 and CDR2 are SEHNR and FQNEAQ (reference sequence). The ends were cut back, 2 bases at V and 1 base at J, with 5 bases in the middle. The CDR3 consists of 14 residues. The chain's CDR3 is CASSLRGTNEKLFF. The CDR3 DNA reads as TGTGCCAGCAGCTTACGGGGAACTAATGAAAAACTGTTTTTT. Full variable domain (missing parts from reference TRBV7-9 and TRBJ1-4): DTGVSQNPRHKITKRGQNVTFRCDPISEHNRLYWYRQTLGQGPEFLTYFQNEAQLEKSRLLSDRFSAERPKGSFSTLEIQRTEQGDSAMYLCASSLRGTNEKLFFGSGTQLSVL.

CDR3 DNA: TGTGCCAGCAGTTTAGCGGGAGTCGACATTCAGTACTTC. This translates into CASSLAGVDIQYF. This chain uses TRBV12-3 or TRBV12-4 with TRBJ2-4; possible D gene TRBD2, 5 bases. Trimming cost V 0 bases and J 8 bases, with 8 bases left between them. The length of the CDR3 is 13 residues.

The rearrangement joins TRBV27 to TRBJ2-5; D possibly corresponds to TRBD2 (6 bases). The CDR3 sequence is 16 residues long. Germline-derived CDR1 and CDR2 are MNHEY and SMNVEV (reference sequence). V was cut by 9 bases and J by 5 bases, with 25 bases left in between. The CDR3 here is CASGFSGNLFGETQYF. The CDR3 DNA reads TGTGCCAGTGGGTTTAGCGGAAATCTTTTCGGGGAGACCCAGTACTTC.

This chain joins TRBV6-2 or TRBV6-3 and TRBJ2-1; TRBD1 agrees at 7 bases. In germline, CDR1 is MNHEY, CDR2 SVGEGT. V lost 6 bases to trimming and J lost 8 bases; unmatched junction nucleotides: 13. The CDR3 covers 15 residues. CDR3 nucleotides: TGTGCCAGCAGCCCAGGGGACAGCCCCTTCGATGAGCAGTTCTTC. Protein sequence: CASSPGDSPFDEQFF.

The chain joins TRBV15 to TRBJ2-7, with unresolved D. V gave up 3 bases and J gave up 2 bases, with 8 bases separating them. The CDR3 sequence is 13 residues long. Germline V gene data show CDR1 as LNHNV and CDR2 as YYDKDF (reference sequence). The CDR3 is CATSSRSTYEQYF. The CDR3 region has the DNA TGTGCCACCAGCAGTCGGAGTACCTACGAGCAGTACTTC.

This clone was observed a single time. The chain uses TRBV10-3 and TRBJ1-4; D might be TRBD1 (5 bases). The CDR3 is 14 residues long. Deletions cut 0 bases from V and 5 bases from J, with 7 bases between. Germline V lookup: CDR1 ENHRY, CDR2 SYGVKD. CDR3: CAISESKGNEKLFF. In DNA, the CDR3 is TGTGCCATCAGTGAGTCGAAGGGGAATGAAAAACTGTTTTTT.

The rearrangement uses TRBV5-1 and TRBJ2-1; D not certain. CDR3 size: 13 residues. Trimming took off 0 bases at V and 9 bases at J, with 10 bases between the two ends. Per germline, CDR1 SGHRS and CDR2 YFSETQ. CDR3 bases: TGCGCCAGCAGCTTGGCCGCGGATACTGAGCAGTTCTTC. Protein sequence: CASSLAADTEQFF.

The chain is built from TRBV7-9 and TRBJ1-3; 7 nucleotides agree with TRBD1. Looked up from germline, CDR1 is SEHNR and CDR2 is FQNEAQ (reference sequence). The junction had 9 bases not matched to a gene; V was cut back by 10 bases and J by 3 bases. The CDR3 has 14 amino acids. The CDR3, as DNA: TGTGCCACCTCATACCGGGACAGTGGAAACACCATATATTTT. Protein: CATSYRDSGNTIYF.

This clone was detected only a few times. This CDR3 is CASSRGDRAGGEEAFF. The DNA of the CDR3 is TGCGCCAGCAGCCGGGGAGACAGGGCTGGAGGGGAAGAAGCTTTCTTT. The chain has TRBV4-1 and TRBJ1-1; 7 bases are shared with TRBD1. Germline V gene sequence: CDR1 MGHRA, CDR2 YSYEKL. V lost 4 bases and J lost 8; bases outside the gene matches: 16. This CDR3 comprises 16 residues.

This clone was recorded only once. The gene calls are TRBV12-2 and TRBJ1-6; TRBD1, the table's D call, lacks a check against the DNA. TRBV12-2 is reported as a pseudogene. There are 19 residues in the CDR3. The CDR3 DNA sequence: TGTGCAAGTCGCCTTCAGGGGGCTTATCCCAGCTCCTATAATTCACCCCTCCACTTT. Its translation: CASRLQGAYPSSYNSPLHF.

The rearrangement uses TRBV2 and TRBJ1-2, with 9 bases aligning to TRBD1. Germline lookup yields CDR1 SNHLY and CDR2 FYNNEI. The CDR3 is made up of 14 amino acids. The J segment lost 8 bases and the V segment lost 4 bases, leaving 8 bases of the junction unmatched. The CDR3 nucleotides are TGTGCCAGCAGTGCAACCGGGACAGGGAGCGGCTACACCTTC. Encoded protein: CASSATGTGSGYTF.

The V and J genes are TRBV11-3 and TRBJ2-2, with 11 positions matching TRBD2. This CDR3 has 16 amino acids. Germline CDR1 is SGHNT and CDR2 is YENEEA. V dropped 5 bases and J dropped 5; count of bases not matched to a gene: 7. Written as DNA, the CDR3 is TGTGCCAGCAGCAACCTAGCGGGAGGCGGAACCGGGGAGCTGTTTTTT. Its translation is CASSNLAGGGTGELFF.

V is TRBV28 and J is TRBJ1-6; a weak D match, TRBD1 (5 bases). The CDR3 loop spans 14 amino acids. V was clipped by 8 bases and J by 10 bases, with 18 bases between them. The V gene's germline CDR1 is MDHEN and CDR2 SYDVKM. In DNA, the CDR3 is TGTGCCAGCTCCACCCCGGGGGTACGGTCACCCCTCCACTTT. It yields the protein CASSTPGVRSPLHF.

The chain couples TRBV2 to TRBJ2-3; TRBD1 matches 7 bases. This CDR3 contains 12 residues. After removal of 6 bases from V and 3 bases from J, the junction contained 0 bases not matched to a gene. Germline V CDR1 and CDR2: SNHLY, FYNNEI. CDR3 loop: CASRTGTDTQYF. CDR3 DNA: TGTGCCAGCAGGACAGGGACAGATACGCAGTATTTT.

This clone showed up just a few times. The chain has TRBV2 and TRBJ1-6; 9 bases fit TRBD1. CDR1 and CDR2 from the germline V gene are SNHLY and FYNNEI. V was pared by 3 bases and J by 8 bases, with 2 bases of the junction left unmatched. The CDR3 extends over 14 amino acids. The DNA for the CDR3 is TGTGCCAGCAGTGATGGGACAGGGTATTCACCCCTCCACTTT. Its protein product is CASSDGTGYSPLHF. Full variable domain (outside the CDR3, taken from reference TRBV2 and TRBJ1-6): EPEVTQTPSHQVTQMGQEVILRCVPISNHLYFYWYRQILGQKVEFLVSFYNNEISEKSEIFDDQFSVERPDGSNFTLKIRSTKLEDSAMYFCASSDGTGYSPLHFGNGTRLTVT.

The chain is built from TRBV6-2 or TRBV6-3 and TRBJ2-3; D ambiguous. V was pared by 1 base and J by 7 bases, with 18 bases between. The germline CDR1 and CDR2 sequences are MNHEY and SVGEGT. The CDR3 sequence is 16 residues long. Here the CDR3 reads CASSYYAETHGNTQYF. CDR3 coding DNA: TGTGCCAGCAGTTACTACGCGGAGACCCACGGAAATACGCAGTATTTT.

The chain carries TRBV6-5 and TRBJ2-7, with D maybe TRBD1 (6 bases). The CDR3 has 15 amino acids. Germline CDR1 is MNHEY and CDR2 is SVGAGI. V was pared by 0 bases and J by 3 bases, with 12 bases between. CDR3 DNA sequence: TGTGCCAGCAGTTACTCGGGGGCCCGTAACTACGAGCAGTACTTC. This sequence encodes CASSYSGARNYEQYF.

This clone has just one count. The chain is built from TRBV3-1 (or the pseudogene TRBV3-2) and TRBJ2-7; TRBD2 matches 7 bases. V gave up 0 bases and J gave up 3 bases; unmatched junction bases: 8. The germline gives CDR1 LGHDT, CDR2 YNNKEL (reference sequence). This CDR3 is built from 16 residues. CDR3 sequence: CASSQDWGRALYEQYF. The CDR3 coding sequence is TGTGCCAGCAGCCAAGATTGGGGGAGGGCCCTCTACGAGCAGTACTTC.